This record looks at one T cell receptor (beta chain) sequence and its context. Its antigen is unknown. The J segment lost 4 bases and the V segment lost 4 bases, leaving 16 bases of the junction unmatched. The germline CDR1 and CDR2 sequences are LGHNA and YNFKEQ. The CDR3 length is 20 residues. The sample is drawn from a study of cytomegalovirus exposure and HLA in healthy donors. Study findings and constraints: Cytomegalovirus association was listed for 164 TCR beta chains.

The PCR made use of 60 Vbeta and 13 Jbeta primers. Measured with immunoSEQ multiplex PCR; TCRdb has only the in-frame clones, and not every one. The table lists about 89,000 clones, about 85% of them singletons. The TCR sequence derives from a man in his forties in good health and CMV-seropositive. V and J are TRBV4-2 and TRBJ2-3; 14 positions match TRBD2. The sample comprised PBMCs. The CDR3 sequence is CASSLGQGAGTSGGADTQYF. Written as DNA, the CDR3 is TGTGCCAGCAGCCTGGGACAGGGAGCCGGGACTAGCGGGGGTGCAGATACGCAGTATTTT.